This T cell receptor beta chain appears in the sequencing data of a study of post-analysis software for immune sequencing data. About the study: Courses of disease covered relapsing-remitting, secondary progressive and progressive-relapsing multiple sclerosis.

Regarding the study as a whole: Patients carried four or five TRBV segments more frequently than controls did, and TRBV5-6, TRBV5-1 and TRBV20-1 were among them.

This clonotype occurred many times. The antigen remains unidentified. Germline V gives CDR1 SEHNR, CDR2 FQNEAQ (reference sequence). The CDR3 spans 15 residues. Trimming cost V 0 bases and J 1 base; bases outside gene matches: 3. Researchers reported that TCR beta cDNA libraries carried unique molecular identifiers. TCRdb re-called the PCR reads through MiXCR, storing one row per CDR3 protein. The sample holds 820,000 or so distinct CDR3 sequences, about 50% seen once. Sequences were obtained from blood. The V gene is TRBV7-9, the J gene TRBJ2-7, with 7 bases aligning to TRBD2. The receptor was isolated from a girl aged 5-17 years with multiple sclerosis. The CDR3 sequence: CASSLAGGASYEQYF. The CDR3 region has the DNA TGTGCCAGCAGCTTAGCGGGAGGGGCATCCTACGAGCAGTACTTC.